The next 17 T cell receptor beta chains were all read from a single sample in a study of T cells in Graves' hyperthyroidism and ophthalmopathy. Using RNA transcripts as the source, TCR beta CDR3 regions were amplified. RT-PCR in the first round (using the HTBI primer set) targeted the TCR CDR3. MiXCR was run by TCRdb on the multiplex PCR reads, yielding one entry per CDR3 protein. The table shows a few hundred thousand distinct CDR3 sequences, with around 46% occurring only once. Material for sequencing was peripheral blood or thyroid tissue (not recorded which). The receptor set was obtained from a woman aged 18-35 years with Graves' hyperthyroidism.

The rearrangement links TRBV2 to TRBJ2-7; D tentatively reads TRBD1 or TRBD2 (5 bases each). The CDR3 totals 16 residues. Germline lookup yields CDR1 SNHLY and CDR2 FYNNEI. Trimming stripped 0 bases from V and 2 bases from J, with 14 bases between. CDR3 sequence (DNA): TGTGCCAGCAGTGAAGCGCTTCCTGGGACGGCCTACGAGCAGTACTTC. It is translated as CASSEALPGTAYEQYF.

This clonotype was recorded at least ten times. The V and J genes are TRBV29-1 and TRBJ2-7, with 7 positions matching TRBD2. Germline-derived CDR1 and CDR2 are SQVTM and ANQGSEA. The CDR3 covers 13 residues. The V gene end was trimmed by 2 bases and the J gene end by 7 bases; junction bases not matched to a gene: 8. CDR3 bases: TGCAGCGTTGAAAGTGGGAGTAGCGGGGAGCAGTACTTC. It is translated as CSVESGSSGEQYF.

Turning to this clonotype: A read error is possible here, since a much larger clone lies one base away. The V and J genes are TRBV15 and TRBJ2-7; D is possibly TRBD2 (6 bases). CDR1 and CDR2 (germline): LNHNV, YYDKDF (reference sequence). CDR3 length: 16 residues. This chain's CDR3 is CTTSLDVGRRAYEQYF. The DNA for the CDR3 is TGTACCACCAGTTTAGACGTGGGGAGGAGAGCCTACGAGCAGTACTTC.

The rearrangement joins TRBV28 to TRBJ2-5; D is perhaps TRBD2 (6 bases). This CDR3 is built from 14 residues. CDR1 is MDHEN and CDR2 is SYDVKM in the germline V gene. The V and J ends lost 6 bases and 6 bases respectively, with 17 bases between them. This CDR3 is CASRTLEGAKTQYF. The CDR3 nucleotides read TGTGCCAGCAGAACTTTGGAGGGTGCGAAGACCCAGTACTTC.

This clonotype was seen more than once but under ten times. This CDR3 is CSAGQGNSNQPQHF. CDR3 nucleotide sequence: TGCAGTGCTGGACAGGGCAATAGCAATCAGCCCCAGCATTTT. The rearrangement joins TRBV20-1 to TRBJ1-5; 8 nucleotides line up with TRBD1. Looked up from germline, CDR1 is DFQATT and CDR2 is SNEGSKA (reference sequence). The CDR3 consists of 14 residues. V lost 5 bases to trimming and J lost 0 bases; unmatched junction nucleotides: 3.

A few counts support this clonotype. The chain recombines TRBV7-9 with TRBJ2-5; a possible D gene is TRBD2 (5 bases). This CDR3 comprises 16 residues. V lost 3 bases, J lost 5 bases, and 19 bases lay in between. The V gene's germline CDR1 is SEHNR and CDR2 FQNEAQ (reference sequence). Written as DNA, the CDR3 is TGTGCCAGCAGCTTGGCCCACAACGGGATCTGGGAGACCCAGTACTTC. Its translation is CASSLAHNGIWETQYF.

This clonotype was observed at least ten times. This chain uses TRBV24-1 with TRBJ1-2; D not resolved. The germline V gene has CDR1 KGHDR and CDR2 SFDVKD. CDR3 size: 12 residues. The V end lost 3 bases, the J end lost 4 bases, and 5 bases lay between the germline ends. CDR3 DNA sequence: TGTGCCACCAGTGATGGATCCTATGGCTACACCTTC. Translated, it gives CATSDGSYGYTF.

The chain uses TRBV10-3 and TRBJ1-5, with unresolved D. The germline V gene has CDR1 ENHRY and CDR2 SYGVKD. V gave up 2 bases and J gave up 4 bases, with 6 bases separating them. The CDR3 loop spans 13 amino acids. Written as DNA, the CDR3 is TGTGCCATCAGTGAGGAAGGGAATCAGCCCCAGCATTTT. It translates to CAISEEGNQPQHF.

This chain links TRBV7-8 with TRBJ2-2; 10 nucleotides align to TRBD2. The junction had 5 bases not matched to a gene; V was cut back by 5 bases and J by 2 bases. CDR3 size: 16 residues. The germline CDR1 and CDR2 sequences are SGHVS and FQNEAQ. The CDR3 DNA sequence: TGTGCCAGCAGCGAAAGGACTAGCGGCAACACCGGGGAGCTGTTTTTT. Protein product: CASSERTSGNTGELFF.

This clonotype was detected once. This may come from a read error, since a much larger clone is one base off. The J gene is TRBJ1-2, the V gene TRBV12-3 or TRBV12-4, with D tentatively TRBD1 (5 bases). Trimming removed 10 bases at V and 5 bases at J, with 20 bases between. CDR3 length equals 14 residues. The CDR3 loop is CAISLALGTYGYTF. The CDR3 DNA follows: TGTGCCATCAGCTTAGCTCTAGGGACGTATGGCTACACCTTC.

In this sample, this clonotype turned up once. CDR3 in DNA: TGTGCCAGCAGCGTAGGGACCTACCCCTACGAGCAGTACTTC. It specifies CASSVGTYPYEQYF. The J gene is TRBJ2-7, the V gene TRBV9; D is ambiguous. This CDR3 spans 14 amino acids. Deletions cut 0 bases from V and 2 bases from J, with 9 bases between. CDR1 SGDLS and CDR2 YYNGEE come from the germline V gene.

The chain is built from TRBV19 and TRBJ1-2; D gene ambiguous. This CDR3 is 17 amino acids long. V was trimmed by 7 bases and J by 8 bases, leaving 29 bases between them. In germline, CDR1 is LNHDA, CDR2 SQIVND (reference sequence). The CDR3 here is CASTSIPTLGSVSGYTF. CDR3 nucleotides: TGTGCCAGTACGAGTATCCCAACATTGGGCTCCGTGAGCGGCTACACCTTC.

J is TRBJ2-5 and V is TRBV7-9; D gene uncertain. The CDR3 extends over 14 amino acids. Per germline, CDR1 SEHNR and CDR2 FQNEAQ (reference sequence). V was pared by 1 base and J by 0 bases, with 6 bases between. DNA for the CDR3: TGTGCCAGCAGCTTAGTGGGGTACCAAGAGACCCAGTACTTC. This translates into CASSLVGYQETQYF.

A note on this clonotype: A read error may be the cause here, since a much bigger clone is one base away. V usage is TRBV7-8 and J usage is TRBJ1-6, with a weak D call TRBD1 (6 bases). Germline V CDR1 and CDR2: SGHVS, FQNEAQ. The CDR3 has 15 residues. V dropped 6 bases and J dropped 9 bases, with 18 bases sitting between them. The CDR3 DNA sequence: TGTGCCAGCAGAAACCGGGACACTCCTAGTTCACCCCTCCACTTT. Translation: CASRNRDTPSSPLHF.

The CDR3 region is CASSFSRGPNQPQHF. CDR3 coding DNA: TGTGCCAGCAGTTTTTCTCGGGGGCCCAATCAGCCCCAGCATTTT. The chain recombines TRBV12-3 or TRBV12-4 with TRBJ1-5, with D possibly matching TRBD1 (6 bases). The V gene lost 3 bases and the J gene lost 3 bases, with 12 bases spanning the gap. CDR3 length equals 15 residues.

CDR3 region: CASRQNTGGTGQPQHF. CDR3 coding DNA: TGTGCCAGCAGGCAAAATACCGGGGGAACGGGACAGCCCCAGCATTTT. This rearrangement joins TRBV11-1 to TRBJ1-5; TRBD1 is a possible D gene (5 bases). This CDR3 contains 16 residues. V lost 6 bases and J 7 bases, leaving 22 bases between the germline ends. Germline V lookup: CDR1 SGHAT, CDR2 FQDESV (reference sequence).

The chain has TRBV29-1 and TRBJ1-3; no clear D. The germline CDR1 and CDR2 sequences are SQVTM and ANQGSEA. Trimming cost V 4 bases and J 2 bases, with 9 bases left between them. The CDR3 has 13 amino acids. The DNA for the CDR3 is TGCAGCGTTGTAGTTGGGGCTGGAAACACCATATATTTT. It translates to CSVVVGAGNTIYF.